These 6 T cell receptor beta chains were all obtained from the same sample, sequenced in a study of OX40 agonist ivuxolimab in advanced cancers. Clones were sequenced by immunoSEQ multiplex PCR, and TCRdb holds only the in-frame ones, with some missing. This sample carries some 59,000 clones, 80% to 90% of them seen once, and the ten largest clones take 2% to 2.5%. Sequences were derived from CD4+ or CD8+ T cells sorted from blood, sampled in a trial of the OX40 agonist ivuxolimab. The receptors derive from an adult with an advanced solid tumor such as melanoma, head and neck, liver or kidney cancer.

V gene TRBV19 combines with J gene TRBJ1-1; D unresolved. The CDR3 loop spans 16 amino acids. The germline V gene encodes CDR1 LNHDA and CDR2 SQIVND (reference sequence). Trimming left V 3 bases short and J 4 bases short, with 18 bases between. CDR3 in DNA: TGTGCCAGTAGTATCTCACCCCGACCCGAGGGCACTGAAGCTTTCTTT. The encoded protein is CASSISPRPEGTEAFF. The full variable domain, rest sourced from reference TRBV19 and TRBJ1-1, is DGGITQSPKYLFRKEGQNVTLSCEQNLNHDAMYWYRQDPGQGLRLIYYSQIVNDFQKGDIAEGYSVSREKKESFPLTVTSAQKNPTAFYLCASSISPRPEGTEAFFGQGTRLTVV.

The gene calls are TRBV18 and TRBJ2-5; D call uncertain. The CDR3 totals 13 residues. Looked up from germline, CDR1 is KGHSH and CDR2 is LQKENI. The V end was cut by 6 bases, the J end by 0 bases, with 8 bases between. The CDR3 sequence: CASSPGYQETQYF. Written as DNA, the CDR3 is TGTGCCAGCTCCCCCGGGTACCAAGAGACCCAGTACTTC. Combining the CDR3 with reference TRBV18 and TRBJ2-5 gives the whole variable domain NAGVMQNPRHLVRRRGQEARLRCSPMKGHSHVYWYRQLPEEGLKFMVYLQKENIIDESGMPKERFSAEFPKEGPSILRIQQVVRGDSAAYFCASSPGYQETQYFGPGTRLLVL.

The chain is built from TRBV5-1 and TRBJ2-1, with D maybe TRBD1 (6 bases). V was clipped by 0 bases and J by 4 bases, with 11 bases between them. There are 15 residues in the CDR3. Germline CDR1 is SGHRS and CDR2 is YFSETQ. The CDR3 reads CASSLEGQIYNEQFF. The CDR3, as DNA: TGCGCCAGCAGCTTGGAAGGACAGATATACAATGAGCAGTTCTTC.

The rearrangement joins TRBV9 to TRBJ2-7; D perhaps matches TRBD2 (5 bases). Germline V gives CDR1 SGDLS, CDR2 YYNGEE. The CDR3 is made up of 14 amino acids. The V and J ends lost 4 bases and 1 base respectively, with 12 bases between them. The CDR3 spells CASSPLGSSYEQYF. The DNA of the CDR3 is TGTGCCAGCAGCCCCCTGGGGAGTTCCTACGAGCAGTACTTC.

This clone was seen just once. The V call is TRBV14, the J call TRBJ1-2; 8 bases align to TRBD1. V lost 4 bases to trimming and J lost 7 bases; unmatched junction nucleotides: 11. CDR1 is SGHDN and CDR2 is FVKESK in the germline V gene. The CDR3 runs to 15 residues. The CDR3 bases are TGTGCCAGCAGCCTCCTAGGGGGACAGGACCTTGGCTACACCTTC. Translation gives CASSLLGGQDLGYTF. The full variable domain, rest sourced from reference TRBV14 and TRBJ1-2, is EAGVTQFPSHSVIEKGQTVTLRCDPISGHDNLYWYRRVMGKEIKFLLHFVKESKQDESGMPNNRFLAERTGGTYSTLKVQPAELEDSGVYFCASSLLGGQDLGYTFGSGTRLTVV.

This chain connects TRBV6-5 to TRBJ2-5; 8 bases match TRBD1. CDR1 is MNHEY and CDR2 is SVGAGI in the germline V gene. This CDR3 is 15 amino acids long. Trimming took 4 bases from V and 2 from J; bases not matched to a gene: 6. The CDR3 region has the DNA TGTGCCAGCAGTTTATCTCGACAGGGGCAAGAGACCCAGTACTTC. As protein: CASSLSRQGQETQYF.